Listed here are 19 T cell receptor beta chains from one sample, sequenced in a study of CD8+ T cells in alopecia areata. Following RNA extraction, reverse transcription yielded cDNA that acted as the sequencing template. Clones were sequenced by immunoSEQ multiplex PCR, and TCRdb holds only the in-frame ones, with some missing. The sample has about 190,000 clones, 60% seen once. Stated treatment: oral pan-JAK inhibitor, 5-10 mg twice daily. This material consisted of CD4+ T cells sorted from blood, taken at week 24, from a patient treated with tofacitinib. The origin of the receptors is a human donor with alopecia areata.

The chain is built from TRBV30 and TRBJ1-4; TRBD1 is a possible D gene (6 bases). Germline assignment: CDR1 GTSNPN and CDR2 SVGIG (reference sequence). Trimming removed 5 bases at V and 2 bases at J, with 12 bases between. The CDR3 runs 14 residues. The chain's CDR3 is CAWGDTPTNEKLFF. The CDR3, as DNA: TGTGCCTGGGGGGACACTCCGACTAATGAAAAACTGTTTTTT.

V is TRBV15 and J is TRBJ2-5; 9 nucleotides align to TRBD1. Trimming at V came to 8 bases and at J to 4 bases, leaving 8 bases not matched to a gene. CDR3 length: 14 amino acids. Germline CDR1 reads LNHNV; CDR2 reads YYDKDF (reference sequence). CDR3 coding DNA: TGTGCCACCCGACGGGACAGGGTAGGAGAGACCCAGTACTTC. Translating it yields CATRRDRVGETQYF.

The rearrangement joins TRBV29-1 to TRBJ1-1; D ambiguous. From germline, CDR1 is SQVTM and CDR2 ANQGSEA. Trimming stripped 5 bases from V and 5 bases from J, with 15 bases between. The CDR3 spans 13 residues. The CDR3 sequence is CSVLRAGGTEAFF. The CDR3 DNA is TGCAGCGTTCTAAGGGCAGGTGGGACTGAAGCTTTCTTT.

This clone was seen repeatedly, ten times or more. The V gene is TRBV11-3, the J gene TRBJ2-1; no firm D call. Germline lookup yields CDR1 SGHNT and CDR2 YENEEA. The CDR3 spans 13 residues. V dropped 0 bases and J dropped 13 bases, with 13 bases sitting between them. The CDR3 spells CASSLDPWAAQFF. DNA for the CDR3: TGTGCCAGCAGCTTAGATCCGTGGGCTGCACAGTTCTTC.

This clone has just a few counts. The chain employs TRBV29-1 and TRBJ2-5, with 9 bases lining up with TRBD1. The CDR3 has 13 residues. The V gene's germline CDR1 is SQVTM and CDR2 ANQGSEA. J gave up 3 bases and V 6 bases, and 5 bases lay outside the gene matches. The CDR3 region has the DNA TGCAGCGTCGAACAGGGGGCAAAAGAGACCCAGTACTTC. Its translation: CSVEQGAKETQYF.

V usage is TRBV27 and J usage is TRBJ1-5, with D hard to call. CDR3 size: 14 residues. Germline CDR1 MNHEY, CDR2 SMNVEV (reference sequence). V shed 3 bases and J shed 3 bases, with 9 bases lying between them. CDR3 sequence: CASSFRLDNQPQHF. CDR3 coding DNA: TGTGCCAGCAGTTTTAGGTTGGACAATCAGCCCCAGCATTTT.

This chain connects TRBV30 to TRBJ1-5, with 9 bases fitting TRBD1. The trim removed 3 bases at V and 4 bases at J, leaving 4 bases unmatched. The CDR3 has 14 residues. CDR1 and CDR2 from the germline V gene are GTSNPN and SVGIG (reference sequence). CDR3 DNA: TGTGCCTGGAGGGGGACAGGGTCTAATCAGCCCCAGCATTTT. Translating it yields CAWRGTGSNQPQHF. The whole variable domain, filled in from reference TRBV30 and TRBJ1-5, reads SQTIHQWPATLVQPVGSPLSLECTVEGTSNPNLYWYRQAAGRGLQLLFYSVGIGQISSEVPQNLSASRPQDRQFILSSKKLLLSDSGFYLCAWRGTGSNQPQHFGDGTRLSIL.

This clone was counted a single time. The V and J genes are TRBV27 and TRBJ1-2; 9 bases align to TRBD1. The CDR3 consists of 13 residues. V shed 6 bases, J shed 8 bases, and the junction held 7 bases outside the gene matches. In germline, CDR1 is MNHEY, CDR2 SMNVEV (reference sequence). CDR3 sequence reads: CASSYDRGVGYTF. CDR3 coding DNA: TGTGCCAGCAGCTACGACAGGGGGGTCGGCTACACCTTC.

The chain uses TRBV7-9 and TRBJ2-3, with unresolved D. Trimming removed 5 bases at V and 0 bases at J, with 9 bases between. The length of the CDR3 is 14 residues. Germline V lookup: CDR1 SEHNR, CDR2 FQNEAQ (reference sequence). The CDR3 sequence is CASSGRPSTDTQYF. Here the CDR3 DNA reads TGTGCCAGCAGCGGCCGCCCTAGCACAGATACGCAGTATTTT.

The CDR3, as DNA: TGTGCCACCAGCAGAGATCGGGAAGGGGCCTACGAGCAGTACTTC. As protein: CATSRDREGAYEQYF. V is TRBV15 and J is TRBJ2-7; either TRBD1 or TRBD2 may supply D (5 bases each). The CDR3 is 15 residues long. The V end lost 0 bases, the J end lost 2 bases, and 11 bases lay between the germline ends. Germline CDR1 reads LNHNV; CDR2 reads YYDKDF (reference sequence).

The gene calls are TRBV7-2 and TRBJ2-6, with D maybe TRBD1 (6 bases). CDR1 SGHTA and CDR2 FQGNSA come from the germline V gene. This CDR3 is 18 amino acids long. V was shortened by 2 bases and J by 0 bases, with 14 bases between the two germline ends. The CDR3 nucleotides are TGTGCCAGCAGCTTATACCCGGGACATTCCTCTGGGGCCAACGTCCTGACTTTC. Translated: CASSLYPGHSSGANVLTF. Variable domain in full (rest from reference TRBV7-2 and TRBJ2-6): GAGVSQSPSNKVTEKGKDVELRCDPISGHTALYWYRQSLGQGLEFLIYFQGNSAPDKSGLPSDRFSAERTGGSVSTLTIQRTQQEDSAVYLCASSLYPGHSSGANVLTFGAGSRLTVL.

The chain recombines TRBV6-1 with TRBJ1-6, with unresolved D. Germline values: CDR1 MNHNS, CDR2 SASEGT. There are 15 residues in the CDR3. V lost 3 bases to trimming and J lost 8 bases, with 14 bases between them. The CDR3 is CASSDFAEVDSPLHF. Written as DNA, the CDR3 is TGTGCCAGCAGTGACTTTGCGGAGGTGGATTCACCCCTCCACTTT.

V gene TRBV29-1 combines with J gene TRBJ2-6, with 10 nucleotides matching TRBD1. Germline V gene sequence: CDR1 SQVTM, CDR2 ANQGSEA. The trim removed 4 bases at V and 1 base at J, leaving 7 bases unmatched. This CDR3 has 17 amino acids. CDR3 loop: CSVAIGTGASGANVLTF. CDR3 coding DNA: TGCAGCGTTGCTATAGGGACAGGGGCTTCTGGGGCCAACGTCCTGACTTTC.

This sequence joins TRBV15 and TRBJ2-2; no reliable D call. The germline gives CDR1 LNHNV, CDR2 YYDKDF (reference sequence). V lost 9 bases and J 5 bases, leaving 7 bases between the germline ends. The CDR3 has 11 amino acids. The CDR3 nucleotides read TGTGCCACTATAAAAACCGGGGAGCTGTTTTTT. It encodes CATIKTGELFF. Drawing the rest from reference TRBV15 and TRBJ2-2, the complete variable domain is DAMVIQNPRYQVTQFGKPVTLSCSQTLNHNVMYWYQQKSSQAPKLLFHYYDKDFNNEADTPDNFQSRRPNTSFCFLDIRSPGLGDTAMYLCATIKTGELFFGEGSRLTVL.

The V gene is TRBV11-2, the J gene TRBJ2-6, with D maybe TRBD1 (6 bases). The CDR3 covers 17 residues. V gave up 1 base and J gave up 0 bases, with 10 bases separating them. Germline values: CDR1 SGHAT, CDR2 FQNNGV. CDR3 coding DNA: TGTGCCAGCAGCTTAGGACAGGCAAGCTCTGGGGCCAACGTCCTGACTTTC. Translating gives CASSLGQASSGANVLTF. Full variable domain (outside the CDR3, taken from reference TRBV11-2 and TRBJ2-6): EAGVAQSPRYKIIEKRQSVAFWCNPISGHATLYWYQQILGQGPKLLIQFQNNGVVDDSQLPKDRFSAERLKGVDSTLKIQPAKLEDSAVYLCASSLGQASSGANVLTFGAGSRLTVL.

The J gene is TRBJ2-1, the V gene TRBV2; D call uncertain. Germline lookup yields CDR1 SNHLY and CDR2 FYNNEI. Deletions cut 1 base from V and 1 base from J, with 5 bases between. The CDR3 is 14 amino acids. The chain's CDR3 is CASSEGLSYNEQFF. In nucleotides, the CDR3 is TGTGCCAGCAGTGAAGGGTTGTCCTACAATGAGCAGTTCTTC.

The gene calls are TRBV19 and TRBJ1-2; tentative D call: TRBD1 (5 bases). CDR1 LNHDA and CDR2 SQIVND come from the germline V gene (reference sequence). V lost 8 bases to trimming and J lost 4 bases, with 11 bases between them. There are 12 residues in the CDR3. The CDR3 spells CASSGIGYGYTF. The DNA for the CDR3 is TGTGCCAGTTCAGGGATCGGCTATGGCTACACCTTC. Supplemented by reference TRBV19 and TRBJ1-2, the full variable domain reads DGGITQSPKYLFRKEGQNVTLSCEQNLNHDAMYWYRQDPGQGLRLIYYSQIVNDFQKGDIAEGYSVSREKKESFPLTVTSAQKNPTAFYLCASSGIGYGYTFGSGTRLTVV.

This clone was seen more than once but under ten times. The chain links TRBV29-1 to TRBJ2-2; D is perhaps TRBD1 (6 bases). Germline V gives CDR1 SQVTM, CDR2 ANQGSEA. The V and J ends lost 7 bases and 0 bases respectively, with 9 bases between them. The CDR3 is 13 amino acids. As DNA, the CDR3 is TGCAGCGCGGGACACCCGAACACCGGGGAGCTGTTTTTT. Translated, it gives CSAGHPNTGELFF.

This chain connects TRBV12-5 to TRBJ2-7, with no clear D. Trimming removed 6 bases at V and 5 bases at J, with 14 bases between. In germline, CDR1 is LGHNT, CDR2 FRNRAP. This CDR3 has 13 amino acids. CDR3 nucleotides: TGTGCTAGTGGGGACGGTAACTTCGACGAGCAGTACTTC. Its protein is CASGDGNFDEQYF.